This T cell receptor (beta chain) was recovered during a study of cytomegalovirus exposure and HLA in healthy donors listed by TCRdb under 2017. Regarding the study in general: In an earlier analysis of 450 to 750 of the donors, around 300 Gb of sequence data and 100 million or so unique TCR beta sequences from about 179 million T cells were reported. Roughly 300 gigabases of sequencing data and approximately 92 million unique TCR sequences made up an early release that covered nearly 650 HLA-typed donors. In a later analysis, previously published TCR beta repertoires from about 670 donors were re-analyzed and high-resolution HLA genotyping was added so that TCR occurrence patterns could be studied. In an earlier analysis of 550 to 700 of the donors, high-throughput TCR beta sequencing was used to judge whether each TCR beta V gene segment behaved as functional or pseudogenic. Using immunosequencing, the study profiled T cell repertoires from about 610 subjects and related those repertoires to cytomegalovirus serostatus. Every discovery cohort repertoire had been produced on one sequencing platform. Four to six DR-DQ haplotypes were handled as single units for association and clustering, since linkage in the cohort was strong. Rather than using new phenotypic data, the later analysis identified candidate immune exposures from TCR beta sequences and from how often those sequences occurred across donors. The number of typed donors differed by locus: about 620-630 for A, B, C, DRB1 and DQB1; approximately 520 for DQA1; roughly 600 for DPA1; and around 450 for DPB1. The study combined high-throughput TCR immunosequencing, statistical association of individual TCRs with disease status, and machine learning to predict cytomegalovirus infection status. The aim of the study was to test whether cataloging public T cell receptors could identify signatures of past pathogen exposure. Donor age, sex, ethnicity and CMV serostatus were compiled alongside the repertoire data. Both class I and class II loci were covered by HLA typing, at four-digit resolution. Among about 360 genotyped donors of the cohort, an average of around 240,000 unique TCR beta nucleotide sequences were sequenced per donor, roughly 20% of them non-productive. The genetic ancestry cluster associated with self-reported Caucasian donors included 80% to 90% of the 398 genotyped donors. Genome-wide SNP genotypes for about three fifths of the roughly 670 donors were used in a later genetic analysis, which treated that subset as a discovery cohort. In addition to the first cohort of approximately 670 subjects, a separate validation cohort of approximately 130 different subjects was used.

The cohort comprised some 730 healthy bone marrow donors. Cohort members were all nominally healthy when sampled, although unrecorded immune exposures were likely present. The donor was CMV seronegative and was included in the group of about 400 seronegative cohort members. Every donor gave a peripheral blood sample, and the peripheral blood mononuclear cells from that sample were used for TCR beta sequencing. Genomic DNA extraction from the blood cell samples was performed with the Qiagen DNeasy Blood Extraction Kit. What the work shows at the level of the full study, not this receptor alone: In the study, approximately 160 TCR beta chains were listed as associated with cytomegalovirus. The authors suggested that the approach could potentially be extended to other disease states and immunological phenotypes. Specific HLA alleles were associated with over 15,000 TCR beta sequences at a false discovery rate of 0.05 in a later analysis. In a later analysis, HLA-associated TCR beta chains showed more clonal expansion and lower generation probabilities than non-associated chains that were equally common. In this cohort, only TCR beta chains were sequenced, and detectable features were limited by the absence of alpha or paired-chain data. A cluster of highly shared sequence variants was judged likely to be a technical artifact of the sequencing pipeline. The presence/absence analyses assumed that sequencing depth was roughly uniform across donors, and that assumption may not be true. Several of the top co-occurrence clusters appeared to be linked to parvovirus B19, influenza, CMV and Epstein-Barr virus, according to a later analysis. A few of the identified cytomegalovirus-associated TCR beta chains were confirmed in vitro to be specific for cytomegalovirus antigens. A later genetic analysis associated a missense DCLRE1C variant with V-gene and J-gene trimming of TCR beta chains, and an independent cohort replicated the association. Because some donors lacked HLA typing at each locus, the association tests relied only on the typed subset. When HLA alleles, especially DR and DQ, strongly co-occurred, TCR associations were difficult to assign to individual alleles. The classifier was reported to diagnose cytomegalovirus status with high specificity and sensitivity in both the original and validation cohorts. A further reported finding was that TCR beta sequences accurately predicted the HLA-A and HLA-B alleles for most subjects in the first cohort. In a later analysis, TCR association rates were found to vary across HLA loci, with the most associated TCRs seen for DRB1 alleles and the fewest for HLA-C alleles. According to a later genetic analysis, donors in an Asian-associated ancestry cluster had fewer N-insertions in productive TCRs than the approximately 650-donor mean. Most CMV-associated TCR beta chains appeared to be HLA-restricted in a later analysis, and the HLA associations seemed to be driven largely by CMV exposure. While some public TCRs were present in many individuals, most TCR sequences turned up only very rarely across donors. The only immune exposure information available for the cohort was CMV serostatus. Correlated functional status among segregating V segments might reflect linkage disequilibrium, but an unknown experimental factor could not be ruled out. Broadly in line with IMGT annotations, most TCR beta V segments showed up in productive rearrangements about 87% or about 30% of the time in an earlier analysis of some 590 of the donors. The earlier analysis of 587 of the donors excluded approximately 15 rarely observed V segments, including chromosome 9 orphons, because counts were too low.

Library generation was performed with the immunoSEQ multiplex PCR assay. For the multiplex PCR, a mixture combining 60 forward primers for TCR Vbeta segments and 13 reverse primers for TCR Jbeta segments was used. Amplification of the CDR3 region of rearranged TCR beta genes was performed with a multiplex PCR assay on genomic DNA. The amplified TCR beta libraries were sequenced on the Illumina HiSeq System as 87-base-pair reads. Turning to the authors' computational methods: Across the 670 or so repertoires, a later analysis counted 80 million or so unique TCR beta chains, around 11 million of which were shared by at least two donors. To remove PCR and sequencing errors, raw reads were error-corrected and collapsed into unique sequences using a nearest-neighbor algorithm that merged closely related sequences. Alignment of CDR3 sequences to IMGT reference sequences was used to assign V, D and J gene segments. For a sequence to be retained, a match of at least six nucleotides to both a V gene segment and a J gene segment was required. Rearrangements were called productive when the CDR3 lacked stop codons and stayed in frame with V and J; all others were non-productive. CDR3 was defined by IMGT convention, running from the second conserved V-encoded cysteine to the conserved J-encoded phenylalanine. The earlier analysis of around 640 of the donors excluded sequences that lacked an unambiguous match to a single V gene segment. In an earlier analysis of 500 to 750 of the donors, V segments were called functional above 56.7% productive rearrangements and were called segregating when the between-donor standard deviation exceeded 5%. A statistical classification framework was developed to diagnose cytomegalovirus status using the catalog of TCR beta chain sequences. In a later analysis, V and J genes were assigned by comparing TCR nucleotide sequences against IMGT/GENE-DB human TR gene sequences. A later analysis assigned CDR3 sequences and most-parsimonious VDJ recombination scenarios with the TCRdist pipeline. In a later analysis, each TCR beta chain was defined by its CDR3 amino acid sequence together with its V-gene family, and reads lacking a unique V-gene family were excluded. As a way to deal with suspected cross-contamination and a sequencing artifact, a later analysis dropped under 600 nucleotide sequences that were highly shared and had low generation probability. In a later analysis, a clonal expansion index was calculated for each public chain from normalized within-repertoire ranks of inferred template counts. In a later analysis, generation probabilities were computed using a VDJ recombination model fitted to out-of-frame rearrangements, and the results were checked against IGoR. A later analysis scored TCR-TCR, TCR-HLA and TCR-CMV co-occurrence with hypergeometric tests, applying a repertoire-size bias correction to TCR pairs. A later analysis estimated false discovery rates by permuting HLA or CMV assignments 20 times. In a later analysis, co-occurring TCRs were grouped with DBSCAN, and TCRdist sequence similarity was added when clustering was performed within HLA-allele-positive subsets. Repertoires with fewer than 30,000 or more than 120,000 public chains, plus five repertoires with anomalous nucleotide sharing, were excluded from co-occurrence clustering. As stored in TCRdb, this immuneACCESS dataset retains in-frame rearrangements with V and J assigned. A fraction of the clones does not appear; measured against another copy, unresolved V genes explain less than half of the discrepancy, and the remainder lacks a known reason. Clone size and the V and J calls come from that table; the DNA yielded D and trimming. The sample records roughly 180,000 clones, roughly four fifths of which are singletons. The ten most abundant clones make up less than 0.9% of the sample.

A word on this clone: Its binding antigen is unknown. No base-level quality is on record; no much larger clone is a single base apart.

The sequenced sample was PBMCs. The receptor was derived from a female donor in good health and CMV-seronegative.

The DNA sequence follows: TGTGCCAGCAGCTTAAGCGGGATGTCTCAGGAGACCCAGTACTTC. It translates as CASSLSGMSQETQYF. The rearrangement joined TRBV7-6 to TRBJ2-5; TRBD2 lines up with 7 middle nucleotides. CDR1 is given as SGHVS and CDR2 as FNYEAQ, both from the germline V gene. From V the trimming removes 2 bases and from J it removes 5 bases, while the gene matches leave 8 bases of the junction unaccounted for. Measured from the cysteine to the phenylalanine, the CDR3 is 15 residues long. Of all the DNA, just the CDR3 is kept, 45 bases in frame from base 1.